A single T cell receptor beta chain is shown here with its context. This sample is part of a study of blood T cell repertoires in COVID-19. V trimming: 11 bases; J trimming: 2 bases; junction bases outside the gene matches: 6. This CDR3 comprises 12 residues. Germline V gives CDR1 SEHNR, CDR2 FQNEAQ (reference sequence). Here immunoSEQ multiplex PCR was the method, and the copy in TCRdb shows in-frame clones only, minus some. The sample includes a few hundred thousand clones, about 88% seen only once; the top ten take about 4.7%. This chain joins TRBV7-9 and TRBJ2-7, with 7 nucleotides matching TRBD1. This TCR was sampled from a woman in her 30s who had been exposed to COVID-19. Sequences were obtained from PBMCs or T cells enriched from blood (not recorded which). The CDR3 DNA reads TGTGCCGCTACCGACAGGGCCTACGAGCAGTACTTC. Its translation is CAATDRAYEQYF.